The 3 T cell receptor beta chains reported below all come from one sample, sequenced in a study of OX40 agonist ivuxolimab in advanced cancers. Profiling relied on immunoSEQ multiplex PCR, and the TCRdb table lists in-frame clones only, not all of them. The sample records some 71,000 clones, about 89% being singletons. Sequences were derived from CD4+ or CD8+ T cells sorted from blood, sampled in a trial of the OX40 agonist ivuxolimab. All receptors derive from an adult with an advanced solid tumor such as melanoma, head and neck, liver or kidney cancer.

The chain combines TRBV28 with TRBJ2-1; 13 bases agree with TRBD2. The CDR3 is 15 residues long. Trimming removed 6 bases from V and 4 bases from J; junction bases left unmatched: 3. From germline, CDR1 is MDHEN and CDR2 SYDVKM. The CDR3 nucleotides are TGTGCCAGCAGCTTACTAGCGGGGGGGTACAATGAGCAGTTCTTC. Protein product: CASSLLAGGYNEQFF.

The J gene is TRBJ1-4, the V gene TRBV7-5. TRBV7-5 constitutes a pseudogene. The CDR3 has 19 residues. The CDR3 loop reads CARSQNEGQFLLTNEKLFF. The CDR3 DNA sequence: TGTGCCAGAAGCCAGAACGAAGGGCAGTTCCTTCTAACTAATGAAAAACTGTTTTTT.

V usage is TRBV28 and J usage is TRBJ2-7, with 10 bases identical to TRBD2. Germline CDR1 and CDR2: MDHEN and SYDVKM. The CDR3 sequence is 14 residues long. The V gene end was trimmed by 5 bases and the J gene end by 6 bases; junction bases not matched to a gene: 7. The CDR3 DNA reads TGTGCCAGCAGTCTAGCGGGAGAGACCCTCGAGCAGTACTTC. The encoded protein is CASSLAGETLEQYF.